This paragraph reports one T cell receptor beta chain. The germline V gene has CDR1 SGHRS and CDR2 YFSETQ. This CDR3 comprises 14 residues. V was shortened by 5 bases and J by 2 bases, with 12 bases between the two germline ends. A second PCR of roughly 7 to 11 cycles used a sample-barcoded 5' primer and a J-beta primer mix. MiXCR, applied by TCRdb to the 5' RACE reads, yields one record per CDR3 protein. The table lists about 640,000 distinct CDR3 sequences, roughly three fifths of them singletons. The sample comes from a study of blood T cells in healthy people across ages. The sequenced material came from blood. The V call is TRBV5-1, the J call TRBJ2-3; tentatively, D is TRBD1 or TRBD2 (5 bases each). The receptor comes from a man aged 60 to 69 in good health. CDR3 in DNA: TGCGCCAGCAGTCAAGGGGACGACACAGATACGCAGTATTTT. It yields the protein CASSQGDDTDTQYF.